This record concerns one T cell receptor beta chain sequence. What it binds is unknown. In germline, CDR1 is DFQATT, CDR2 SNEGSKA (reference sequence). This CDR3 region has 12 residues. Trimming removed 6 bases from V and 8 bases from J; junction bases left unmatched: 6. The data belong to a study of blood T cells in healthy people across ages. Whole-study findings and limits: Donor CMV status was unknown, possibly confounding expanded clonotype changes.

A J-beta primer mix and a sample-barcoded 5' primer were used in a second PCR of about 6 to 12 cycles. TCRdb recomputed calls from the 5' RACE reads with MiXCR, one row per CDR3 protein. The data hold under 2,000,000 distinct CDR3 sequences, with about 50% observed a single time. This clonotype originated in a woman aged 40 to 49 in good health. The rearrangement joins TRBV20-1 to TRBJ2-1, with 8 bases that match TRBD2. The sequenced sample consisted of blood. The CDR3 DNA reads as TGCAGTGCCAGGACTAGCAGCGATGAGCAGTTCTTC. Protein sequence: CSARTSSDEQFF.